The 19 T cell receptor beta chains below were found in one sample sequenced in a study of regulatory T cells in long-lasting Graves disease. Investigators prepared the TCR beta libraries by applying iRepertoire HTBI primers and Arm-PCR of CDR3 regions. TCRdb re-derived calls from the multiplex PCR reads in MiXCR, one entry per CDR3 protein. The sample has under 250,000 distinct CDR3 sequences, 20% seen once. Documented time point: newly diagnosed GD, antithyroid drugs for less than 3 months. The TCR library used RNA extracted from PBMCs. Sequencing used peripheral blood mononuclear cells (PBMCs), obtained at new diagnosis, from a patient treated with antithyroid drugs. The receptors were gathered from a female donor with Graves disease.

This clonotype was observed many times. The chain couples TRBV10-1 to TRBJ1-3, with 7 positions matching TRBD1. Germline loops: CDR1 WNHNN, CDR2 SYGVQD (reference sequence). This CDR3 spans 14 amino acids. Unmatched junction bases numbered 3, after V lost 7 bases and J lost 0 bases. This chain's CDR3 is CASNRDSSGNTIYF. Here the CDR3 DNA reads TGCGCCAGCAACCGGGACAGCTCTGGAAACACCATATATTTT.

This clonotype showed up many times. J is TRBJ2-1 and V is TRBV20-1; TRBD1 aligns across 10 bases. After removal of 2 bases from V and 3 bases from J, the junction contained 10 bases not matched to a gene. The germline V gene encodes CDR1 DFQATT and CDR2 SNEGSKA (reference sequence). The length of the CDR3 is 17 residues. CDR3 DNA: TGCAGTGCTAGATTTTACGTTTGGGACAGGGGCTACAATGAGCAGTTCTTC. This sequence encodes CSARFYVWDRGYNEQFF.

As regards this clonotype: A much larger clone lies one base from this, so it may be a read error. CDR3: CASNKVPGADTGELFF. CDR3 bases: TGTGCCAGCAACAAAGTCCCAGGGGCGGACACCGGGGAGCTGTTTTTT. This sequence joins TRBV7-2 and TRBJ2-2; D is possibly TRBD1 (6 bases). Trimming took off 7 bases at V and 3 bases at J, with 18 bases between the two ends. Germline V lookup: CDR1 SGHTA, CDR2 FQGNSA. The CDR3 has 16 amino acids.

This clonotype showed up many times. The CDR3 sequence: CASSFGTGIKDEQFF. The CDR3 DNA follows: TGCGCCAGCAGCTTCGGGACAGGGATTAAAGATGAGCAGTTCTTC. The J gene is TRBJ2-1, the V gene TRBV5-1, with TRBD1 matching over 9 bases. The V segment lost 2 bases and the J segment 8 bases; nucleotides outside the gene matches: 8. This CDR3 has 15 amino acids. Germline loops: CDR1 SGHRS, CDR2 YFSETQ.

J is TRBJ1-5 and V is TRBV5-5, with D hard to call. The CDR3 is 15 amino acids. Trimming cost V 4 bases and J 3 bases, with 14 bases left between them. Germline values: CDR1 SGHKS, CDR2 YYEKEE (reference sequence). In DNA form, the CDR3 reads TGTGCCAGCAGCCTAGGTTGGGCAGACAATCAGCCCCAGCATTTT. Translating gives CASSLGWADNQPQHF.

Note on this clonotype: A clone one base away is much larger, so this may be a read error. The conserved closing phenylalanine or tryptophan is absent in this CDR3, likely reflecting a read error. The rearrangement uses TRBV18 and TRBJ2-2, with D unclear. This CDR3 region has 15 residues. V dropped 5 bases and J dropped 4 bases, with 14 bases sitting between them. CDR1 is KGHSH and CDR2 is LQKENI in the germline V gene. The CDR3 DNA follows: TGTGCCAGCTCAGAGATGGTCCGGACCACCGGGGAGCTGTTTGTT. Amino acids: CASSEMVRTTGELFV.

Concerning this clonotype: This likely came from a read error, as a far larger clone is one base away. The chain is built from TRBV11-1 and TRBJ2-7; no reliable D call. This CDR3 contains 14 residues. The germline V gene encodes CDR1 SGHAT and CDR2 FQDESV (reference sequence). With 7 bases removed from V and 7 bases from J, the gap between germline ends came to 20 bases. CDR3 protein: CASNEQGNYNEQYF. The CDR3 DNA sequence: TGTGCCAGCAACGAACAAGGGAACTACAATGAGCAGTACTTC.

In this sample, this clonotype turned up a few times. V usage is TRBV6-1 and J usage is TRBJ2-5, with D perhaps being TRBD1 or TRBD2 (5 bases each). Deletions cut 5 bases from V and 1 base from J, with 23 bases between. The germline V gene has CDR1 MNHNS and CDR2 SASEGT. This CDR3 is 18 amino acids long. Here the CDR3 reads CASSPRARHLGVQETQYF. For the CDR3, the DNA is TGTGCCAGCAGTCCCCGGGCGCGACATTTGGGGGTCCAAGAGACCCAGTACTTC.

In this sample, this clonotype turned up a few times. V is TRBV19 and J is TRBJ2-2; no clear D. This CDR3 contains 14 residues. Trimming took 11 bases from V and 0 from J, leaving 13 bases between them. Per germline, CDR1 LNHDA and CDR2 SQIVND (reference sequence). The CDR3 sequence: CASRGSTNTGELFF. DNA for the CDR3: TGTGCCTCTAGAGGTAGCACGAACACCGGGGAGCTGTTTTTT.

The V call is TRBV27, the J call TRBJ2-5, with D possibly TRBD1 on 5 matching bases. V was trimmed by 3 bases and J by 0 bases, leaving 17 bases between them. The CDR3 is made up of 17 amino acids. Per germline, CDR1 MNHEY and CDR2 SMNVEV (reference sequence). This CDR3 is CASSFRGGGAYQETQYF. CDR3 DNA: TGTGCCAGCAGTTTTAGAGGTGGTGGGGCGTACCAAGAGACCCAGTACTTC.

Many counts were recorded for this clonotype. J is TRBJ2-2 and V is TRBV20-1; 9 nucleotides agree with TRBD1. The length of the CDR3 is 14 residues. The germline CDR1 and CDR2 sequences are DFQATT and SNEGSKA (reference sequence). Germline trimming cut 6 bases from V and 5 bases from J; bases unmatched to any gene: 7. The CDR3 spells CSAIRDRVTGELFF. In DNA form, the CDR3 reads TGCAGTGCAATCCGGGACAGGGTGACCGGGGAGCTGTTTTTT.

This clonotype was seen many times. The CDR3: CASSLGVLGGNQPQHF. The CDR3 nucleotides are TGTGCCAGCAGCTTAGGGGTCTTAGGGGGCAATCAGCCCCAGCATTTT. The chain uses TRBV7-8 and TRBJ1-5, with D perhaps TRBD1 (5 bases). The CDR3 length is 16 residues. Germline V lookup: CDR1 SGHVS, CDR2 FQNEAQ. The V end was cut by 1 base, the J end by 2 bases, with 12 bases between.

Of note for this clonotype: With a much larger clone just one base away, this may be a read error. The J gene is TRBJ2-7, the V gene TRBV7-2; D is undetermined. Germline V gives CDR1 SGHTA, CDR2 FQGNSA. The CDR3 has 15 amino acids. DNA of the CDR3: TGCGCCAGCAGCCACTTCTCCCCCTCCTACAATGAGCAGTACTTC. As protein: CASSHFSPSYNEQYF. Filled out from reference TRBV7-2 and TRBJ2-7, the complete variable domain reads GAGVSQSPSNKVTEKGKDVELRCDPISGHTALYWYRQSLGQGLEFLIYFQGNSAPDKSGLPSDRFSAERTGGSVSTLTIQRTQQEDSAVYLCASSHFSPSYNEQYFGPGTRLTVT.

A remark on this clonotype: This is likely an artifact of a read error, given a far larger clone one base away. The chain is built from TRBV11-3 and TRBJ2-1; a possible D gene is TRBD2 (5 bases). This CDR3 region has 16 residues. From germline, CDR1 is SGHNT and CDR2 YENEEA. V was cut by 1 base and J by 10 bases, with 20 bases left in between. The CDR3 here is CASSLGLLGVNYEQFF. The CDR3 DNA is TGTGCCAGCAGCTTAGGGCTATTGGGAGTTAATTACGAGCAGTTCTTC.

The chain recombines TRBV28 with TRBJ2-7, with 10 bases that match TRBD1. V lost 6 bases, J lost 0 bases, and 8 bases stayed unmatched. The CDR3 length is 16 residues. Per the germline V gene, CDR1 is MDHEN and CDR2 is SYDVKM. The CDR3 here is CASSGPGDRGSYEQYF. Here the CDR3 DNA reads TGTGCCAGCAGCGGTCCCGGGGACAGGGGCTCCTACGAGCAGTACTTC.

This clonotype has only a few counts. This chain links TRBV25-1 with TRBJ2-5; D gene unclear. Trimming cost V 6 bases and J 4 bases, with 9 bases left between them. There are 12 residues in the CDR3. Per the germline V gene, CDR1 is MGHDK and CDR2 is SYGVNS. The CDR3 bases are TGTGCCAGCAGGGGCACTTTAGAGACCCAGTACTTC. Its protein is CASRGTLETQYF.

The V call is TRBV10-3, the J call TRBJ1-4; D is possibly TRBD1 (6 bases). V dropped 2 bases and J dropped 4 bases, with 8 bases sitting between them. CDR1 is ENHRY, CDR2 SYGVKD, per germline. This CDR3 is built from 14 residues. CDR3 nucleotide sequence: TGTGCCATCAGTGAGACAGGGCGTAATGAAAAACTGTTTTTT. This gives the protein CAISETGRNEKLFF.

This clonotype came up many times. The rearrangement uses TRBV27 and TRBJ1-2; a weak D match, TRBD1 (5 bases). This CDR3 comprises 16 residues. CDR1 is MNHEY, CDR2 SMNVEV, per germline (reference sequence). V dropped 6 bases and J dropped 0 bases, with 17 bases sitting between them. In DNA form, the CDR3 reads TGTGCCAGCAGGGGAATCCGGGGCCTAGCTAACTATGGCTACACCTTC. Its protein is CASRGIRGLANYGYTF.

Turning to this clonotype: Possible read error: a much larger clone is one base away. The chain recombines TRBV2 with TRBJ1-2; 9 nucleotides line up with TRBD1. This CDR3 is 14 amino acids long. With V trimmed by 3 bases and J by 6 bases, 5 bases remained unmatched. CDR1 and CDR2 from the germline V gene are SNHLY and FYNNEI. The CDR3 reads CASSDATGGNGYTF. The CDR3 nucleotides read TGTGCCAGCAGTGATGCTACAGGGGGCAATGGCTACACCTTC.